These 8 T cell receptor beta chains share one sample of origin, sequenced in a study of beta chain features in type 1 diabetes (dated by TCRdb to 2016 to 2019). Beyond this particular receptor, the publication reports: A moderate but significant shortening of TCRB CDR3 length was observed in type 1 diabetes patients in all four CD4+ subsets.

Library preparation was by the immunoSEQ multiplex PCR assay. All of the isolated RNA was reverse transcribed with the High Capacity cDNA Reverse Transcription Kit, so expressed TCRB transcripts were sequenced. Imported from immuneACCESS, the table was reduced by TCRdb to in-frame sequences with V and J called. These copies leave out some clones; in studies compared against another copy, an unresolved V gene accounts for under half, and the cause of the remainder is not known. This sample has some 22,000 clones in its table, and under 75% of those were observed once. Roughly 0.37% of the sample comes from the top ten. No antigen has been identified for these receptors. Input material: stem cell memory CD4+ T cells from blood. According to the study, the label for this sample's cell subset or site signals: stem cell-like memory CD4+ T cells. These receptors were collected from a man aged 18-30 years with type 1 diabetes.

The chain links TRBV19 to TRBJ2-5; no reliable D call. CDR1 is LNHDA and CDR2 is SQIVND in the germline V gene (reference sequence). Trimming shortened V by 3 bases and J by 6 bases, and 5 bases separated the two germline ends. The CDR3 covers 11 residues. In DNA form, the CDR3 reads TGTGCCAGTAGTATGTGGCAGACCCAGTACTTC. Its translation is CASSMWQTQYF. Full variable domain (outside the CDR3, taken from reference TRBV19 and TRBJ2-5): DGGITQSPKYLFRKEGQNVTLSCEQNLNHDAMYWYRQDPGQGLRLIYYSQIVNDFQKGDIAEGYSVSREKKESFPLTVTSAQKNPTAFYLCASSMWQTQYFGPGTRLLVL.

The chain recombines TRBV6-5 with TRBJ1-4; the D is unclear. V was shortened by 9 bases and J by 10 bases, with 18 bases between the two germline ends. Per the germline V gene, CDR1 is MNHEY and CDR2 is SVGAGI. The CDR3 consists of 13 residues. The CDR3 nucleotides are TGTGCCAGTGCGTGGAAGACCCTAGGAAAACTGTTTTTT. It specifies CASAWKTLGKLFF.

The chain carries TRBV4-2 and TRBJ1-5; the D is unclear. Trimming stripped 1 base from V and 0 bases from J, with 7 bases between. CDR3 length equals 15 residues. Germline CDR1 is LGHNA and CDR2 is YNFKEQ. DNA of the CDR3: TGTGCCAGCAGCCAAGCTGACTATAGCAATCAGCCCCAGCATTTT. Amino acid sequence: CASSQADYSNQPQHF.

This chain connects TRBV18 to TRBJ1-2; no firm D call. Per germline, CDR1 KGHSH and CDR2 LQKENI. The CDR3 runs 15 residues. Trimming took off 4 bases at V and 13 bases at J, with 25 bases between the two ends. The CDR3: CASSQKWQTPRECTF. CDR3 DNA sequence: TGTGCCAGCTCACAGAAGTGGCAGACCCCTCGGGAGTGCACCTTC.

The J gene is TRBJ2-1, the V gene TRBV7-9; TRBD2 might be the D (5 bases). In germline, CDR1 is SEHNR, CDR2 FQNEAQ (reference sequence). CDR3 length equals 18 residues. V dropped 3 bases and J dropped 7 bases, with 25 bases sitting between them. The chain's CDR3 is CASSFTPSGRARENEQFF. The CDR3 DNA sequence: TGTGCCAGCAGCTTTACCCCCTCTGGACGGGCTAGGGAGAATGAGCAGTTCTTC. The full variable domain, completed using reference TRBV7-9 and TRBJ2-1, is DTGVSQNPRHKITKRGQNVTFRCDPISEHNRLYWYRQTLGQGPEFLTYFQNEAQLEKSRLLSDRFSAERPKGSFSTLEIQRTEQGDSAMYLCASSFTPSGRARENEQFFGPGTRLTVL.

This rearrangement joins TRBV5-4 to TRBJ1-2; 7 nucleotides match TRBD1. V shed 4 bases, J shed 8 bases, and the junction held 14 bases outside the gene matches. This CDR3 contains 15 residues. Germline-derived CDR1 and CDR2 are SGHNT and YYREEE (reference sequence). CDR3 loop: CASSRDSLGLDGYTF. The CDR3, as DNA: TGTGCCAGCAGCCGGGACAGTTTGGGCCTGGACGGCTACACCTTC.

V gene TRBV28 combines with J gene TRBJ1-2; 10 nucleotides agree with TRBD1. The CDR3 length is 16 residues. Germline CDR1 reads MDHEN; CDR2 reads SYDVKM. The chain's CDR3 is CAYKQTTGGKSYGYTF. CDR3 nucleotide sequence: TGTGCTTACAAACAAACGACAGGGGGCAAATCCTATGGCTACACCTTC.

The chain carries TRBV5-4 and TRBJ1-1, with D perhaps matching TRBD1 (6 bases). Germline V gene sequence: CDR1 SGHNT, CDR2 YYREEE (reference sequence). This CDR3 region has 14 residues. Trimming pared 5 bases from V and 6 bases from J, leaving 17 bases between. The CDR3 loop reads CASRSTGRRAEAFF. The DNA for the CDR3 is TGTGCCAGCAGATCCACAGGGAGAAGGGCTGAAGCTTTCTTT.